The 15 T cell receptor beta chains listed next were all sequenced from one sample in a study of post-analysis software for immune sequencing data. Findings and caveats of the study: Compared with controls, patients had more of about 5 TRBV segments, including TRBV5-6, TRBV5-1 and TRBV20-1.

These receptors have no known antigen. Unique molecular identifiers were present in the TCR beta cDNA libraries. Each CDR3 protein is one row after TCRdb ran MiXCR on the PCR reads. This sample yields hundreds of thousands of distinct CDR3 sequences, of which around 27% are seen a single time; approximately 0.6% belongs to the top ten. The specimen was blood. The receptors come from a girl aged 5 to 17 with multiple sclerosis.

There are a few counts of this clonotype. The chain carries TRBV28 and TRBJ2-1; D is uncertain. Germline V gene lookup returns CDR1 MDHEN and CDR2 SYDVKM. V was cut by 5 bases and J by 4 bases, with 18 bases left in between. This CDR3 region has 16 residues. CDR3 DNA sequence: TGTGCCAGCAGTCCTATCAGGCTCCTGTCATACAATGAGCAGTTCTTC. Translating it yields CASSPIRLLSYNEQFF.

This clonotype came up a few times. The chain links TRBV10-3 to TRBJ2-1; D call uncertain. V lost 3 bases and J lost 8, with 8 bases in between. This CDR3 comprises 12 residues. Germline assignment: CDR1 ENHRY and CDR2 SYGVKD. DNA of the CDR3: TGTGCCATCAGTGATCGGTGGGATGAGCAGTTCTTC. Residues: CAISDRWDEQFF.

This chain links TRBV7-2 with TRBJ2-1, with 8 bases that match TRBD1. The V segment lost 1 base and the J segment 8 bases; nucleotides outside the gene matches: 10. This CDR3 comprises 16 residues. Per the germline V gene, CDR1 is SGHTA and CDR2 is FQGNSA. Here the CDR3 reads CASSLVVTGGFDEQFF. The CDR3 DNA is TGTGCCAGCAGCTTAGTTGTCACAGGGGGTTTCGATGAGCAGTTCTTC. The variable domain in full, completed from reference TRBV7-2 and TRBJ2-1, reads GAGVSQSPSNKVTEKGKDVELRCDPISGHTALYWYRQSLGQGLEFLIYFQGNSAPDKSGLPSDRFSAERTGGSVSTLTIQRTQQEDSAVYLCASSLVVTGGFDEQFFGPGTRLTVL.

The chain links TRBV7-9 to TRBJ1-2; D gene uncertain. The V end lost 5 bases, the J end lost 3 bases, and 10 bases lay between the germline ends. From germline, CDR1 is SEHNR and CDR2 FQNEAQ (reference sequence). CDR3 length equals 13 residues. The chain's CDR3 is CASSKRTDYGYTF. In DNA form, the CDR3 reads TGTGCCAGCAGCAAGAGAACAGACTATGGCTACACCTTC.

This clonotype was observed once. This chain links TRBV13 with TRBJ2-1; 7 nucleotides align to TRBD2. The CDR3 totals 11 residues. Germline-derived CDR1 and CDR2 are PRHDT and FYEKMQ (reference sequence). The CDR3 region has the DNA TGTGGGACTAGGATTGGGAATGAGCAGTTCTTC. This sequence encodes CGTRIGNEQFF.

This chain uses TRBV4-1 with TRBJ1-2; D ambiguous. With 0 bases removed from V and 5 bases from J, the gap between germline ends came to 13 bases. This CDR3 comprises 15 residues. Per germline, CDR1 MGHRA and CDR2 YSYEKL. The CDR3 here is CASSQDQRGFYGYTF. In DNA form, the CDR3 reads TGCGCCAGCAGCCAAGATCAGAGAGGGTTTTATGGCTACACCTTC.

This clonotype was seen only a few times. The V gene is TRBV20-1, the J gene TRBJ2-1; the match to TRBD2 covers 7 bases. The V and J ends lost 5 bases and 0 bases, in that order; junction bases with no gene match: 4. The CDR3 is 14 amino acids. The V gene's germline CDR1 is DFQATT and CDR2 SNEGSKA (reference sequence). CDR3 sequence: CSAGEGFSYNEQFF. The CDR3 coding sequence is TGCAGTGCTGGGGAGGGATTCTCCTACAATGAGCAGTTCTTC.

The V call is TRBV5-1, the J call TRBJ2-7, with 7 bases fitting TRBD1. Unmatched junction bases numbered 19, after V lost 3 bases and J lost 10 bases. Germline CDR1 reads SGHRS; CDR2 reads YFSETQ. The CDR3 totals 16 residues. CDR3 nucleotides: TGCGCCAGCAGCTCCGCAACAGGGGCTGGAGCCCCAATTCAGTACTTC. It codes for CASSSATGAGAPIQYF. Full variable domain (outside the CDR3, taken from reference TRBV5-1 and TRBJ2-7): KAGVTQTPRYLIKTRGQQVTLSCSPISGHRSVSWYQQTPGQGLQFLFEYFSETQRNKGNFPGRFSGRQFSNSRSEMNVSTLELGDSALYLCASSSATGAGAPIQYFGPGTRLTVT.

This clonotype was counted only a few times. This chain uses TRBV5-1 with TRBJ2-7; TRBD1 matches at 7 bases. Germline values: CDR1 SGHRS, CDR2 YFSETQ. CDR3 length equals 15 residues. V shed 4 bases and J 5 bases; nucleotides not matched to a gene: 12. CDR3 nucleotide sequence: TGCGCCAGCAGCGTCGCACAGGGGTTCATAGACGAGCAGTACTTC. Translating it yields CASSVAQGFIDEQYF.

In its sample, this clonotype was seen once. Relative to the germline gene, one junction end is altered; a read error may explain this. The rearrangement uses TRBV12-3 or TRBV12-4 and TRBJ2-3; D may be TRBD1 (6 bases). There are 15 residues in the CDR3. The CDR3 reads CASSVDRISTDTEYF. The CDR3 coding sequence is TGTGCCAGCAGTGTGGACAGAATTAGCACAGATACGGAGTATTTT.

The chain carries TRBV4-2 and TRBJ1-2; D not resolved. The germline V gene encodes CDR1 LGHNA and CDR2 YNFKEQ. The CDR3 has 12 amino acids. V dropped 4 bases and J dropped 8 bases, with 11 bases sitting between them. CDR3: CASSLPPVGYTF. The CDR3 region has the DNA TGTGCCAGCAGCCTCCCCCCGGTCGGCTACACCTTC.

This clonotype turned up a few times. The chain carries TRBV29-1 and TRBJ1-2, with 8 bases lining up with TRBD1. There are 13 residues in the CDR3. With V trimmed by 7 bases and J by 7 bases, 11 bases remained unmatched. Germline V gene sequence: CDR1 SQVTM, CDR2 ANQGSEA. In DNA, the CDR3 is TGCAGCGCTGGAGCAGGGGGCTTGAGTGGCTACACCTTC. It is translated as CSAGAGGLSGYTF.

The V call is TRBV2, the J call TRBJ2-1; no clear D. The V and J ends lost 7 bases and 6 bases respectively, with 13 bases between them. From germline, CDR1 is SNHLY and CDR2 FYNNEI. The CDR3 contains 13 residues. The DNA of the CDR3 is TGTGCCAGCAATTTCGGGCGGAGCAATGAGCAGTTCTTC. It translates to CASNFGRSNEQFF. The full variable domain, rest sourced from reference TRBV2 and TRBJ2-1, is EPEVTQTPSHQVTQMGQEVILRCVPISNHLYFYWYRQILGQKVEFLVSFYNNEISEKSEIFDDQFSVERPDGSNFTLKIRSTKLEDSAMYFCASNFGRSNEQFFGPGTRLTVL.

In its sample, this clonotype was seen a few times. This chain links TRBV28 with TRBJ2-2; no firm D call. The CDR3 loop spans 13 amino acids. Germline loops: CDR1 MDHEN, CDR2 SYDVKM. V was pared by 3 bases and J by 6 bases, with 8 bases between. CDR3 sequence reads: CASSFPVPGELFF. In nucleotides, the CDR3 is TGTGCCAGCAGTTTTCCAGTCCCCGGGGAGCTGTTTTTT.

The chain is built from TRBV12-3 or TRBV12-4 and TRBJ1-2; D unclear. CDR3 size: 13 residues. Trimming cost V 3 bases and J 8 bases, with 13 bases left between them. CDR3 in DNA: TGTGCCAGCAGTTTGATTGTCCGGGAGGGCTACACCTTC. Its protein product is CASSLIVREGYTF.